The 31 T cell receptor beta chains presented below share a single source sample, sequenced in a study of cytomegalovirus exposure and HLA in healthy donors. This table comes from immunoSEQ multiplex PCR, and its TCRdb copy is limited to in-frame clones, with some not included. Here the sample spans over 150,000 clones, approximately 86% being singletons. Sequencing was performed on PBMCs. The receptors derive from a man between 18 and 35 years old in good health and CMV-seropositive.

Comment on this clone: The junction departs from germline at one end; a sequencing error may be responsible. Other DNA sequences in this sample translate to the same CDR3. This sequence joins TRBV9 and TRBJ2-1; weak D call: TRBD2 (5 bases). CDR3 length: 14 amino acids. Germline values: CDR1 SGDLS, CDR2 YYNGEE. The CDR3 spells CASSGSGGHNEQFF. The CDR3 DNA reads TGTGCCAGCAGCGGATCCGGAGGTCACAATGAGCAATTCTTC. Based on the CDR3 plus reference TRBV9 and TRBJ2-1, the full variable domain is DSGVTQTPKHLITATGQRVTLRCSPRSGDLSVYWYQQSLDQGLQFLIQYYNGEERAKGNILERFSAQQFPDLHSELNLSSLELGDSALYFCASSGSGGHNEQFFGPGTRLTVL.

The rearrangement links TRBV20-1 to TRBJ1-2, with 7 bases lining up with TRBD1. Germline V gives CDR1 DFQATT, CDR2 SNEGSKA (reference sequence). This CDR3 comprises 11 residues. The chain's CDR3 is CRAGGSSGYTF. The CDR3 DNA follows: TGCAGGGCAGGGGGTTCAAGCGGCTACACCTTC.

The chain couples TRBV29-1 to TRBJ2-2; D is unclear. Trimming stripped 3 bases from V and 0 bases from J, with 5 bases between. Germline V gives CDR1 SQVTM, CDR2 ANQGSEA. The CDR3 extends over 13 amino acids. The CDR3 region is CSVDLANTGELFF. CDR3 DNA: TGCAGCGTTGACTTAGCGAACACCGGGGAGCTGTTTTTT.

CDR3 residues: CASSPRGSGTSTDTQYF. CDR3 bases: TGTGCCAGCTCACCACGCGGCTCAGGGACTAGCACAGATACGCAGTATTTT. The chain combines TRBV18 with TRBJ2-3; maybe TRBD2 (6 bases). V was shortened by 1 base and J by 0 bases, with 14 bases between the two germline ends. Germline CDR1 KGHSH, CDR2 LQKENI. The CDR3 runs 17 residues.

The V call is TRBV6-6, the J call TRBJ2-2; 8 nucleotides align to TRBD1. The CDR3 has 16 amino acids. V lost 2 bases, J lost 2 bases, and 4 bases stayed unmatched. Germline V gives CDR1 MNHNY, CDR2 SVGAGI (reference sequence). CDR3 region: CASSYRAGGNTGELFF. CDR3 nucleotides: TGTGCCAGCAGTTACAGGGCAGGGGGCAACACCGGGGAGCTGTTTTTT.

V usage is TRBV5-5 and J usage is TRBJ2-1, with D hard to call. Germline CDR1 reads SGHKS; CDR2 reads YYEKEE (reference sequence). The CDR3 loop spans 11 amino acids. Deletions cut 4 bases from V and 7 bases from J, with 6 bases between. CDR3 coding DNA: TGTGCCAGCAGCCCCGCGAATGAGCAGTTCTTC. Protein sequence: CASSPANEQFF.

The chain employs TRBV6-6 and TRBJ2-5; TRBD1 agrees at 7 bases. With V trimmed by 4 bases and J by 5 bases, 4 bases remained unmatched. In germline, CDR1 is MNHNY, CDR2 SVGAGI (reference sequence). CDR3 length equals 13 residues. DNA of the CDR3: TGTGCCAGCAGTTTGGGACAGCGGGAGACCCAGTACTTC. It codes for CASSLGQRETQYF.

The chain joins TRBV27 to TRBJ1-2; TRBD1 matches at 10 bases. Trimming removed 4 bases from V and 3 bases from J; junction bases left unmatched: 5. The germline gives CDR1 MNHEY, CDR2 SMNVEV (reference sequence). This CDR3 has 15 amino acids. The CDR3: CASSSGTGADYGYTF. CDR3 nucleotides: TGTGCCAGCAGTTCCGGGACAGGGGCGGACTATGGCTACACCTTC.

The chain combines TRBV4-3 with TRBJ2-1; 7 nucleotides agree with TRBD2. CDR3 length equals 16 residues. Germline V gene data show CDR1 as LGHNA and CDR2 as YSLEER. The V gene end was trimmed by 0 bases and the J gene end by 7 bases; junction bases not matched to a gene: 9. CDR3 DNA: TGCGCCAGCAGCCAAGATATAGTGAGGGGAGGGAATGAGCAGTTCTTC. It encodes CASSQDIVRGGNEQFF.

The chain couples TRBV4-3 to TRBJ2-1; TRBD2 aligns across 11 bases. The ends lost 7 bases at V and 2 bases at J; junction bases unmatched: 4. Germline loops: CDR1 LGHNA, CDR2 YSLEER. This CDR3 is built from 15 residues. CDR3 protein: CASTIAGGPYNEQFF. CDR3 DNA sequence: TGCGCCAGCACCATAGCGGGAGGGCCCTACAATGAGCAGTTCTTC.

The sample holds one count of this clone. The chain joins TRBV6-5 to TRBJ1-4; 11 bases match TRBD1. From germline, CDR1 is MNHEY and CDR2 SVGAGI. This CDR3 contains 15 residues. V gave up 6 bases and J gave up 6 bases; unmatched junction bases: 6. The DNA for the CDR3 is TGTGCCAGCAGAGGACAGGGGGCCGGGGATGAAAAACTGTTTTTT. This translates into CASRGQGAGDEKLFF.

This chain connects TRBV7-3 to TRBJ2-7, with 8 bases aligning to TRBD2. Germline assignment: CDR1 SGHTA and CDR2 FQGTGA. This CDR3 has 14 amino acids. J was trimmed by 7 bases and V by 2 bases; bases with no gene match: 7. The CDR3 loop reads CASSLHGGAGEQYF. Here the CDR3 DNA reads TGTGCCAGCAGCTTACACGGGGGGGCAGGTGAGCAGTACTTC.

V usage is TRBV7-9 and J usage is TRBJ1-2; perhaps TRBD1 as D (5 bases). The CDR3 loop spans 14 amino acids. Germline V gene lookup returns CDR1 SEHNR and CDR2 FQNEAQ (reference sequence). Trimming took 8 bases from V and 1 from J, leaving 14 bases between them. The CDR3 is CASGGNTLNYGYTF. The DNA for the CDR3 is TGTGCCAGCGGGGGGAATACTCTTAACTATGGCTACACCTTC.

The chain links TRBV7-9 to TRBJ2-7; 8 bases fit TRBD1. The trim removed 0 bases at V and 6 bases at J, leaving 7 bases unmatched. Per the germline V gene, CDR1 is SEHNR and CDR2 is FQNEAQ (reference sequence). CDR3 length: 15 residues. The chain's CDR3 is CASSLAQGDLREQYF. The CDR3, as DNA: TGTGCCAGCAGCTTAGCACAGGGGGATCTACGCGAGCAGTACTTC.

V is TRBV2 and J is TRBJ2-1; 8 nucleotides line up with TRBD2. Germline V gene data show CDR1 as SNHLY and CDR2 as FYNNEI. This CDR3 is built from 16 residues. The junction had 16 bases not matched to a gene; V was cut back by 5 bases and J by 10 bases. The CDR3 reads CASSHNLGGGRGEQFF. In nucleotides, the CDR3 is TGTGCCAGCAGTCATAATCTCGGGGGGGGGCGGGGGGAGCAGTTCTTC. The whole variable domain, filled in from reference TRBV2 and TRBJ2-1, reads EPEVTQTPSHQVTQMGQEVILRCVPISNHLYFYWYRQILGQKVEFLVSFYNNEISEKSEIFDDQFSVERPDGSNFTLKIRSTKLEDSAMYFCASSHNLGGGRGEQFFGPGTRLTVL.

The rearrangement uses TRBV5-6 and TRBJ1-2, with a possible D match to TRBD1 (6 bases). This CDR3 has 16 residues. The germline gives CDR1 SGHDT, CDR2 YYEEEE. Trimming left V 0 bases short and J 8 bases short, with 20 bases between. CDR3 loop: CASSLDREGSLFGYTF. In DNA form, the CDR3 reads TGTGCCAGCAGCTTGGACAGGGAGGGATCCTTGTTCGGCTACACCTTC.

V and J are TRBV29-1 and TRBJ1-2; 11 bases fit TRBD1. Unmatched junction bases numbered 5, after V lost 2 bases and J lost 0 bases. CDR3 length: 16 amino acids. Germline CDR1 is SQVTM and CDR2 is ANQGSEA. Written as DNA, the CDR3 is TGCAGCGTTGAACGGGACAGGGGGGGAGCTAACTATGGCTACACCTTC. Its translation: CSVERDRGGANYGYTF.

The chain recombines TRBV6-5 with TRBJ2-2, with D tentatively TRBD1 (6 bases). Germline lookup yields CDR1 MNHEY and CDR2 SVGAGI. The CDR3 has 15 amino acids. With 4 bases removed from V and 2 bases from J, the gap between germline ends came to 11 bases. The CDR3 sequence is CASSLGQLNTGELFF. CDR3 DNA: TGTGCCAGCAGTTTAGGACAGCTTAACACCGGGGAGCTGTTTTTT.

CDR3 coding DNA: TGTGCCAGTAGTACAAGGACAGGCCTTCGGTCAGATACGCAGTATTTT. Its translation: CASSTRTGLRSDTQYF. The chain links TRBV19 to TRBJ2-3; TRBD1 matches 7 bases. There are 16 residues in the CDR3. With 4 bases clipped from V and 4 bases from J, the junction kept 11 bases outside the gene matches. Germline V gene sequence: CDR1 LNHDA, CDR2 SQIVND (reference sequence).

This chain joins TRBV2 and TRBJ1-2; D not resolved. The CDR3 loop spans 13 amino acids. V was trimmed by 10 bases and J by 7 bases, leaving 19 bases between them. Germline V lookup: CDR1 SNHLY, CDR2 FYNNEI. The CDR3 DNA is TGTGCCAACCCCTCAGGCGTTGAATCTGGCTACACCTTC. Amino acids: CANPSGVESGYTF.

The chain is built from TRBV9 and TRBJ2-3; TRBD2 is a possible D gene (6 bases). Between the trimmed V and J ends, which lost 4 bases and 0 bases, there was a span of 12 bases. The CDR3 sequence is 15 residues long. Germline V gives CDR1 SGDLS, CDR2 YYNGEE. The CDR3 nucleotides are TGTGCCAGCAGCTTCTCGGGGGAAAGCACAGATACGCAGTATTTT. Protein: CASSFSGESTDTQYF.

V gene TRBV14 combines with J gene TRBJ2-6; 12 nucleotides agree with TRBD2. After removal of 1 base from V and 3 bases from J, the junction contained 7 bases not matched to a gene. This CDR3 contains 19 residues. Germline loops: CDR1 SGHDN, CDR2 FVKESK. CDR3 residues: CASSQVPLAGGVGANVLTF. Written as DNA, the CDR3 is TGTGCCAGCAGCCAAGTCCCCCTAGCGGGAGGGGTTGGGGCCAACGTCCTGACTTTC.

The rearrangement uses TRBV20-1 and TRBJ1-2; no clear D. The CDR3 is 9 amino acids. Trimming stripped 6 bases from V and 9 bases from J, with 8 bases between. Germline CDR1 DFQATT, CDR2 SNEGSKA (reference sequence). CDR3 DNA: TGCAGTGCCGGGGTGAGCTACACCTTC. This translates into CSAGVSYTF.

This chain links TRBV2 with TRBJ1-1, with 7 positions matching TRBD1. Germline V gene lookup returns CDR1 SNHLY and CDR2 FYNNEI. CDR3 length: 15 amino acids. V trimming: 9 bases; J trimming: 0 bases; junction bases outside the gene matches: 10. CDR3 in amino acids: CAREFSTGLNTEAFF. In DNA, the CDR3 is TGTGCCAGAGAGTTTTCGACAGGGTTGAACACTGAAGCTTTCTTT. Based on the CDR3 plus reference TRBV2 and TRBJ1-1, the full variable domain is EPEVTQTPSHQVTQMGQEVILRCVPISNHLYFYWYRQILGQKVEFLVSFYNNEISEKSEIFDDQFSVERPDGSNFTLKIRSTKLEDSAMYFCAREFSTGLNTEAFFGQGTRLTVV.

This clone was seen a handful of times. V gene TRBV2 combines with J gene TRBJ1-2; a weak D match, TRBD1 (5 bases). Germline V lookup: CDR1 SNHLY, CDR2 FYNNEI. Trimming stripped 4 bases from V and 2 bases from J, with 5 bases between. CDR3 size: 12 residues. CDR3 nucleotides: TGTGCCAGCAGTGGACAGAACTATGGCTACACCTTC. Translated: CASSGQNYGYTF.

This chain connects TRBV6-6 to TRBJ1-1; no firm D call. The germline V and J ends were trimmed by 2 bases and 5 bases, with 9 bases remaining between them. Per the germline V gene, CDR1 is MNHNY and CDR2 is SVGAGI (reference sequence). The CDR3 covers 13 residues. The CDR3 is CASSYREETEAFF. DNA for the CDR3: TGTGCCAGCAGTTACCGGGAGGAAACTGAAGCTTTCTTT.

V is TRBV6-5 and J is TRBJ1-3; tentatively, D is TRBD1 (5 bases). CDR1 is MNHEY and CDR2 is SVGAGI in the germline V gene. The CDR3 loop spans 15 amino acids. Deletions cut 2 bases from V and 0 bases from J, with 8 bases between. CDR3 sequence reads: CASSYDSNSGNTIYF. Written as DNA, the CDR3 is TGTGCCAGCAGTTACGACAGTAACTCTGGAAACACCATATATTTT.

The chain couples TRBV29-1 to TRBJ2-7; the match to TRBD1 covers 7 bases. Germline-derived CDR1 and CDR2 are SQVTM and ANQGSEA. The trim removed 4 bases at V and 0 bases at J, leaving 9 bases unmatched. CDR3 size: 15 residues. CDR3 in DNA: TGCAGCGTTGGACCCGTACAGGGGAGCTCCTACGAGCAGTACTTC. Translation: CSVGPVQGSSYEQYF.

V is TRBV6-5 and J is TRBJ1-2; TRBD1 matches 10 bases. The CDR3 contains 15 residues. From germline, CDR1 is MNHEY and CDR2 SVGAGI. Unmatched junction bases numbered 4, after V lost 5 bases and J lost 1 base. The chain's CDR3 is CASSQGQGDNYGYTF. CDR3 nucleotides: TGTGCCAGCAGTCAAGGACAGGGGGATAACTATGGCTACACCTTC.

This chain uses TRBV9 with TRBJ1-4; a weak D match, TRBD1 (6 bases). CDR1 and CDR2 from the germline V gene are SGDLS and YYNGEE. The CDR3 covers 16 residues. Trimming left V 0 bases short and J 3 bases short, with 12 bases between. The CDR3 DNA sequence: TGTGCCAGCAGCGTAGGGTGGGGACAACCTAATGAAAAACTGTTTTTT. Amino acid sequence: CASSVGWGQPNEKLFF. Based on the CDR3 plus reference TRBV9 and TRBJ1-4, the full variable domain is DSGVTQTPKHLITATGQRVTLRCSPRSGDLSVYWYQQSLDQGLQFLIQYYNGEERAKGNILERFSAQQFPDLHSELNLSSLELGDSALYFCASSVGWGQPNEKLFFGSGTQLSVL.

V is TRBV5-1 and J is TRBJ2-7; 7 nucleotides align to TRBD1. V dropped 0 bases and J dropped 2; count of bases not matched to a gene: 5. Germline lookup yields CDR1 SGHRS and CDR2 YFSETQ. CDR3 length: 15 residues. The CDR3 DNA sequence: TGCGCCAGCAGCTTGGGAGGGACAGAAACCTACGAGCAGTACTTC. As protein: CASSLGGTETYEQYF.